These 16 T cell receptor beta chains were all obtained from the same sample, sequenced in a study of blood T cell repertoires in COVID-19. Clones were read by immunoSEQ multiplex PCR, and TCRdb kept only the in-frame ones, dropping some. The sample holds about 210,000 clones, 85% to 90% seen once. Material: peripheral blood. The receptors were sampled from a man aged 60-69 years who had recovered from COVID-19.

The J gene is TRBJ2-7, the V gene TRBV2, with D maybe TRBD1 (6 bases). Germline CDR1 SNHLY, CDR2 FYNNEI. The CDR3 has 13 amino acids. V was pared by 6 bases and J by 3 bases, with 12 bases between. The CDR3 DNA sequence: TGTGCCAGCAGCTACAGGGTTAACTACGAGCAGTACTTC. It yields the protein CASSYRVNYEQYF.

The chain uses TRBV6-6 and TRBJ1-2; maybe TRBD1 (6 bases). Germline assignment: CDR1 MNHNY and CDR2 SVGAGI (reference sequence). The CDR3 is 13 residues long. Trimming cost V 6 bases and J 4 bases, with 12 bases left between them. The DNA for the CDR3 is TGTGCCAGCAGGACCGGGACACTCTATGGCTACACCTTC. Its protein is CASRTGTLYGYTF.

For the CDR3, the DNA is TGTGCCAGTAGTAAGGGACAGGGCGGCTACAATGAGCAGTTCTTC. Translated: CASSKGQGGYNEQFF. The chain has TRBV19 and TRBJ2-1, with 9 nucleotides matching TRBD1. The CDR3 extends over 15 amino acids. V gave up 4 bases and J gave up 3 bases; unmatched junction bases: 4. Germline assignment: CDR1 LNHDA and CDR2 SQIVND (reference sequence).

This clone was seen once. The chain is built from TRBV7-9 and TRBJ1-2; the D gene is possibly TRBD1 (6 bases). CDR1 is SEHNR and CDR2 is FQNEAQ in the germline V gene (reference sequence). V was shortened by 4 bases and J by 8 bases, with 11 bases between the two germline ends. This CDR3 comprises 12 residues. The CDR3 protein is CASSSGQSGYTF. The CDR3, as DNA: TGTGCCAGCAGCTCGGGACAATCGGGCTACACCTTC.

The chain couples TRBV6-5 to TRBJ2-7; 7 bases are shared with TRBD1. The germline gives CDR1 MNHEY, CDR2 SVGAGI. The CDR3 is 13 residues long. V trimming: 6 bases; J trimming: 1 base; junction bases outside the gene matches: 3. The CDR3 DNA reads as TGTGCCAGCAGCTGGGACAGTTCCTACGAGCAGTACTTC. This gives the protein CASSWDSSYEQYF.

The chain is built from TRBV6-5 and TRBJ2-1; D might be TRBD1 (6 bases). This CDR3 is 11 amino acids long. CDR1 is MNHEY and CDR2 is SVGAGI in the germline V gene. V lost 9 bases, J lost 8 bases, and 11 bases lay in between. The chain's CDR3 is CARRQEDEQFF. The CDR3 DNA is TGTGCCAGAAGACAGGAGGATGAGCAGTTCTTC.

This clone was seen just once. This CDR3 reads CASSLVGGGSGNTEAFF. CDR3 bases: TGTGCCAGCAGCTTAGTTGGAGGGGGCTCTGGGAACACTGAAGCTTTCTTT. This sequence joins TRBV7-2 and TRBJ1-1; TRBD1 agrees at 7 bases. The CDR3 is 17 residues long. V lost 1 base, J lost 1 base, and 9 bases stayed unmatched. CDR1 and CDR2 (germline): SGHTA, FQGNSA.

The chain couples TRBV29-1 to TRBJ2-7; possibly TRBD1 for D (6 bases). Germline values: CDR1 SQVTM, CDR2 ANQGSEA. The CDR3 runs 17 residues. Between the trimmed V and J ends, which lost 4 bases and 0 bases, there was a span of 22 bases. The CDR3 DNA reads TGCAGCGTTGGCTACCCCGGACAGCCCGGGGCCTCCTACGAGCAGTACTTC. The encoded protein is CSVGYPGQPGASYEQYF.

This clone was found a few times. V is TRBV4-2 and J is TRBJ2-7; 7 bases line up with TRBD2. Germline CDR1 and CDR2: LGHNA and YNFKEQ. The CDR3 is made up of 16 amino acids. Trimming took 0 bases from V and 0 from J; bases not matched to a gene: 5. The CDR3 sequence: CASSQDAASGSYEQYF. The CDR3, as DNA: TGTGCCAGCAGCCAAGATGCGGCTAGCGGCTCCTACGAGCAGTACTTC.

The rearrangement links TRBV6-5 to TRBJ1-2; a weak D match, TRBD1 (6 bases). Deletions cut 7 bases from V and 2 bases from J, with 14 bases between. CDR3 length equals 14 residues. Germline V gives CDR1 MNHEY, CDR2 SVGAGI. Here the CDR3 reads CASIGQWNNYGYTF. The CDR3 DNA follows: TGTGCCAGCATTGGACAGTGGAACAACTATGGCTACACCTTC.

The genes are TRBV5-4 and TRBJ2-3, with 7 bases lining up with TRBD1. This CDR3 has 16 amino acids. Germline CDR1 and CDR2: SGHNT and YYREEE (reference sequence). The junction had 10 bases not matched to a gene; V was cut back by 0 bases and J by 6 bases. CDR3 in DNA: TGTGCCAGCAGCTTGGATTCGGGCAGGGGGTGGGATACGCAGTATTTT. Amino acids: CASSLDSGRGWDTQYF.

As concerns this clone: Other nucleotide sequences in the sample specify the same CDR3. The V gene is TRBV5-4, the J gene TRBJ2-5; D perhaps matches TRBD2 (6 bases). V lost 2 bases to trimming and J lost 3 bases, with 8 bases between them. The CDR3 loop spans 13 amino acids. In germline, CDR1 is SGHNT, CDR2 YYREEE (reference sequence). The CDR3 here is CASSLTGEETQYF. CDR3 nucleotide sequence: TGTGCCAGCAGCTTAACGGGGGAAGAGACCCAGTACTTC.

The chain links TRBV28 to TRBJ2-4; no firm D call. The germline CDR1 and CDR2 sequences are MDHEN and SYDVKM. V lost 6 bases, J lost 1 base, and 10 bases lay in between. CDR3 size: 14 residues. The CDR3 DNA is TGTGCCAGCAGCCTCATGGGCGCCAAAAACATTCAGTACTTC. Translating gives CASSLMGAKNIQYF.

The V and J genes are TRBV4-1 and TRBJ2-7; TRBD1 agrees at 7 bases. Germline trimming cut 2 bases from V and 2 bases from J; bases unmatched to any gene: 3. The CDR3 is 14 residues long. Germline loops: CDR1 MGHRA, CDR2 YSYEKL. CDR3 in amino acids: CASSQRDRTYEQYF. The CDR3 DNA reads TGCGCCAGCAGCCAAAGGGACAGAACCTACGAGCAGTACTTC.

The rearrangement joins TRBV7-2 to TRBJ2-5; 8 bases align to TRBD1. Germline V lookup: CDR1 SGHTA, CDR2 FQGNSA. J lost 5 bases, V lost 1 base, and 3 bases had no gene match. The CDR3 covers 14 residues. CDR3 amino acids: CASSLVGQVETQYF. CDR3 sequence (DNA): TGTGCCAGCAGCTTAGTGGGACAGGTTGAGACCCAGTACTTC.

The chain employs TRBV30 and TRBJ1-2; TRBD1 aligns across 8 bases. Germline V gene sequence: CDR1 GTSNPN, CDR2 SVGIG (reference sequence). V lost 0 bases and J lost 5; bases outside the gene matches: 5. This CDR3 region has 14 residues. In nucleotides, the CDR3 is TGTGCCTGGAGTGTCGAGCAGGGGGCTTATGGCTACACCTTC. This encodes CAWSVEQGAYGYTF.